The clone carrying this T cell receptor beta chain occurred once. This sample was included in a study of shared T cell receptors in the human thymus. The data were produced by immunoSEQ multiplex PCR, yet TCRdb's version contains in-frame clones alone and is incomplete. The sample carries roughly 500,000 clones, 78% recorded once. The germline V gene has CDR1 MNHEY and CDR2 SMNVEV (reference sequence). This CDR3 region has 11 residues. V was shortened by 6 bases and J by 4 bases, with 6 bases between the two germline ends. These data are also associated with another study on human thymus T cells. That investigation notes: Serving as donors were healthy Finnish infants, each of whom was having open corrective surgery for congenital heart defects. An apparent bias in V and J gene usage was seen in thymic and blood repertoires. A high degree of thymic repertoire overlap among unrelated individuals was reported in related research.

This TCR derives from a boy younger than two with a congenital heart defect. Sequencing was carried out using thymocytes. The J gene is TRBJ1-1, the V gene TRBV27, with D hard to call. The CDR3 sequence is CASSSSTEAFF. The CDR3 region has the DNA TGTGCCAGCAGCTCCTCCACTGAAGCTTTCTTT.